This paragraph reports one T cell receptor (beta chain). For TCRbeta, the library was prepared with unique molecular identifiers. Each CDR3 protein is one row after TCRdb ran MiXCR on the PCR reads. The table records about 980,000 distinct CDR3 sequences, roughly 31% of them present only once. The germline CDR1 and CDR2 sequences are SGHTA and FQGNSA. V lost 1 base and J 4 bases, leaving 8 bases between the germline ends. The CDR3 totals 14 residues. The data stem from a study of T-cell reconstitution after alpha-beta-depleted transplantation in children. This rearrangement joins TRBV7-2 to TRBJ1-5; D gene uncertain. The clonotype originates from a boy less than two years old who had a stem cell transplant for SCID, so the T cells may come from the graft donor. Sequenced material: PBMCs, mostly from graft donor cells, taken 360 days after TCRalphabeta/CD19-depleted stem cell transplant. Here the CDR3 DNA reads TGTGCCAGCAGCTTAGTGGCTGATAATCAGCCCCAGCATTTT. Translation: CASSLVADNQPQHF.